These 21 T cell receptor beta chains came from one sample sequenced in a study of T cell changes during pregnancy in multiple sclerosis. TCRdb's copy holds only in-frame clones and misses some; the assay was immunoSEQ multiplex PCR. The data show about 99,000 clones, approximately 93% seen once. The source material was peripheral blood, sampled after pregnancy. Receptors originate from a female donor with multiple sclerosis, enrolled in a pregnancy study.

The chain carries TRBV10-3 and TRBJ2-1; 8 bases are shared with TRBD2. CDR3 length equals 19 residues. The V gene end was trimmed by 4 bases and the J gene end by 0 bases; junction bases not matched to a gene: 14. Germline values: CDR1 ENHRY, CDR2 SYGVKD. Written as DNA, the CDR3 is TGTGCCATCAGTGTTGGTGGCGGGAGGCTCATGAGCTCCTACAATGAGCAGTTCTTC. This encodes CAISVGGGRLMSSYNEQFF.

This chain uses TRBV10-3 with TRBJ2-2; D may be TRBD2 (5 bases). V was cut by 5 bases and J by 1 base, with 11 bases left in between. Looked up from germline, CDR1 is ENHRY and CDR2 is SYGVKD. The CDR3 covers 15 residues. The DNA for the CDR3 is TGTGCCATCAGTAGGCTAGCAGAGAACACCGGGGAGCTGTTTTTT. It is translated as CAISRLAENTGELFF.

V usage is TRBV10-1 and J usage is TRBJ1-2; the D gene is possibly TRBD1 (6 bases). Trimming stripped 0 bases from V and 4 bases from J, with 6 bases between. The CDR3 is made up of 13 amino acids. Germline loops: CDR1 WNHNN, CDR2 SYGVQD (reference sequence). The chain's CDR3 is CASSESQGYGYTF. The CDR3 DNA reads as TGCGCCAGCAGTGAGTCACAGGGCTATGGCTACACCTTC.

This clone was detected once. This sequence joins TRBV11-1 and TRBJ2-1; D is perhaps TRBD1 (6 bases). Deletions cut 6 bases from V and 2 bases from J, with 14 bases between. Germline V gene data show CDR1 as SGHAT and CDR2 as FQDESV (reference sequence). The CDR3 covers 15 residues. The CDR3 nucleotides read TGTGCCAGCAGTCAAACAGGGAACACCTACAATGAGCAGTTCTTC. This translates into CASSQTGNTYNEQFF.

The chain couples TRBV28 to TRBJ1-3; 8 nucleotides align to TRBD1. Trimming took 8 bases from V and 6 from J; bases not matched to a gene: 6. Looked up from germline, CDR1 is MDHEN and CDR2 is SYDVKM. CDR3 length: 13 amino acids. The CDR3: CASGETGENTIYF. CDR3 nucleotide sequence: TGTGCCAGCGGAGAGACAGGGGAAAACACCATATATTTT.

CDR3 nucleotides: TGTGCCAGCAGTGTCGGTACAGACAGAGCGAAAAACATTCAGTACTTC. The encoded protein is CASSVGTDRAKNIQYF. The rearrangement joins TRBV2 to TRBJ2-4; perhaps TRBD1 as D (5 bases). Germline-derived CDR1 and CDR2 are SNHLY and FYNNEI. This CDR3 has 16 residues. Between the trimmed V and J ends, which lost 4 bases and 4 bases, there was a span of 17 bases.

The chain links TRBV6-5 to TRBJ1-1; 8 nucleotides agree with TRBD1. From germline, CDR1 is MNHEY and CDR2 SVGAGI. Trimming cost V 2 bases and J 4 bases; bases outside gene matches: 3. The CDR3 length is 14 residues. For the CDR3, the DNA is TGTGCCAGCAGTTACAGGGACAGGTCCACTGAAGCTTTCTTT. It translates to CASSYRDRSTEAFF.

This sequence joins TRBV30 and TRBJ2-5; D may be TRBD2 (6 bases). Per the germline V gene, CDR1 is GTSNPN and CDR2 is SVGIG (reference sequence). V dropped 1 base and J dropped 1 base, with 13 bases sitting between them. The CDR3 is 15 residues long. In DNA form, the CDR3 reads TGTGCCTGGAGTGGGAAAAGGGGAGGCCAAGAGACCCAGTACTTC. Protein: CAWSGKRGGQETQYF. Full variable domain (outside the CDR3, taken from reference TRBV30 and TRBJ2-5): SQTIHQWPATLVQPVGSPLSLECTVEGTSNPNLYWYRQAAGRGLQLLFYSVGIGQISSEVPQNLSASRPQDRQFILSSKKLLLSDSGFYLCAWSGKRGGQETQYFGPGTRLLVL.

The chain employs TRBV30 and TRBJ2-3, with 8 bases aligning to TRBD1. With V trimmed by 4 bases and J by 5 bases, 8 bases remained unmatched. CDR1 is GTSNPN, CDR2 SVGIG, per germline (reference sequence). The CDR3 spans 14 residues. CDR3 sequence: CAWNRDRSGDTQYF. DNA of the CDR3: TGTGCCTGGAACCGGGACAGGTCGGGAGATACGCAGTATTTT. Based on the CDR3 plus reference TRBV30 and TRBJ2-3, the full variable domain is SQTIHQWPATLVQPVGSPLSLECTVEGTSNPNLYWYRQAAGRGLQLLFYSVGIGQISSEVPQNLSASRPQDRQFILSSKKLLLSDSGFYLCAWNRDRSGDTQYFGPGTRLTVL.

The V gene is TRBV12-5, the J gene TRBJ2-7; 8 positions agree with TRBD2. Unmatched junction bases numbered 16, after V lost 6 bases and J lost 6 bases. CDR3 length equals 16 residues. Germline CDR1 LGHNT, CDR2 FRNRAP. DNA for the CDR3: TGTGCTAGTGGCCTCCTTAGCGGGACCTCCCCCTTCGAGCAGTACTTC. It specifies CASGLLSGTSPFEQYF.

The rearrangement joins TRBV27 to TRBJ2-2, with D perhaps matching TRBD2 (6 bases). Germline V lookup: CDR1 MNHEY, CDR2 SMNVEV (reference sequence). Trimming removed 6 bases at V and 7 bases at J, with 21 bases between. The CDR3 runs 16 residues. CDR3 in DNA: TGTGCCAGCAGCCCACGGGAGACCACGTGGGGCGGGGAGCTGTTTTTT. It translates to CASSPRETTWGGELFF.

The V gene is TRBV28, the J gene TRBJ1-4, with TRBD1 matching over 11 bases. CDR1 is MDHEN and CDR2 is SYDVKM in the germline V gene. After removal of 6 bases from V and 8 bases from J, the junction contained 8 bases not matched to a gene. The CDR3 spans 15 residues. The CDR3 here is CASSIDGTGGEKLFF. The CDR3 DNA follows: TGTGCCAGCAGCATCGACGGGACAGGGGGGGAAAAACTGTTTTTT.

This clone appeared a single time. The chain has TRBV11-2 and TRBJ2-7, with TRBD2 identical over 13 bases. In germline, CDR1 is SGHAT, CDR2 FQNNGV. J was trimmed by 1 base and V by 2 bases; bases with no gene match: 8. This CDR3 contains 18 residues. CDR3: CASSLSSGLAGLSYEQYF. The CDR3 bases are TGTGCCAGCAGCTTAAGTTCGGGACTAGCGGGACTATCCTACGAGCAGTACTTC. Full variable domain (rest looked up from reference TRBV11-2 and TRBJ2-7): EAGVAQSPRYKIIEKRQSVAFWCNPISGHATLYWYQQILGQGPKLLIQFQNNGVVDDSQLPKDRFSAERLKGVDSTLKIQPAKLEDSAVYLCASSLSSGLAGLSYEQYFGPGTRLTVT.

The chain uses TRBV15 and TRBJ2-1, with a tentative D call TRBD2 (6 bases). This CDR3 spans 13 amino acids. In germline, CDR1 is LNHNV, CDR2 YYDKDF (reference sequence). V was trimmed by 0 bases and J by 9 bases, leaving 9 bases between them. The CDR3 spells CATSRERGSEQFF. The CDR3 DNA reads as TGTGCCACCAGCAGAGAACGGGGGTCTGAGCAGTTCTTC.

This clone was counted between two and nine times. The chain employs TRBV9 and TRBJ1-2, with 10 positions matching TRBD1. The CDR3 extends over 16 amino acids. Germline loops: CDR1 SGDLS, CDR2 YYNGEE. The V and J ends lost 3 bases and 1 base, in that order; junction bases with no gene match: 6. The CDR3 sequence: CASSARDRGLNYGYTF. As DNA, the CDR3 is TGTGCCAGCAGCGCCCGGGACAGGGGCCTTAACTATGGCTACACCTTC.

The V and J genes are TRBV21-1 and TRBJ2-7; the table calls TRBD2, which could not be checked here. TRBV21-1 is a known pseudogene. This CDR3 region has 18 residues. CDR3: CASSTVRLAGASDHEQYF. The CDR3 DNA is TGTGCCAGCAGCACCGTAAGACTAGCGGGAGCTTCTGATCACGAGCAGTACTTC.

The rearrangement links TRBV21-1 to TRBJ1-1. TRBV21-1 corresponds to a pseudogene. This CDR3 region has 15 residues. The CDR3: CASSKEGRRDTEAFF. The CDR3, as DNA: TGTGCCAGCAGCAAAGAGGGGCGGAGGGACACTGAAGCTTTCTTT.

The V call is TRBV20-1, the J call TRBJ2-1; D may be TRBD2 (6 bases). Germline CDR1 reads DFQATT; CDR2 reads SNEGSKA (reference sequence). This CDR3 is built from 11 residues. CDR3 sequence: CGRSSYNEQFF. The CDR3 nucleotides read TGCGGGAGGAGCTCCTACAATGAGCAGTTCTTC.

This clone ranks as medium-sized. The V gene is TRBV28, the J gene TRBJ2-7; TRBD1 matches 7 bases. The CDR3 length is 13 residues. With V trimmed by 6 bases and J by 3 bases, 5 bases remained unmatched. Germline loops: CDR1 MDHEN, CDR2 SYDVKM. CDR3 coding DNA: TGTGCCAGCAGGACAGGGTTGGGCTACGAGCAGTACTTC. As protein: CASRTGLGYEQYF. Filled out from reference TRBV28 and TRBJ2-7, the complete variable domain reads DVKVTQSSRYLVKRTGEKVFLECVQDMDHENMFWYRQDPGLGLRLIYFSYDVKMKEKGDIPEGYSVSREKKERFSLILESASTNQTSMYLCASRTGLGYEQYFGPGTRLTVT.

This sequence joins TRBV19 and TRBJ1-3; 9 positions match TRBD1. CDR1 is LNHDA and CDR2 is SQIVND in the germline V gene (reference sequence). The CDR3 is 16 amino acids. J lost 4 bases, V lost 6 bases, and 10 bases had no gene match. The CDR3 region has the DNA TGTGCCAGTAGGCCCGGGACAGGGAGGTCCGGAAACACCATATATTTT. Protein: CASRPGTGRSGNTIYF.

This chain uses TRBV30 with TRBJ2-7, with TRBD2 identical over 16 bases. This CDR3 is built from 17 residues. Germline V gives CDR1 GTSNPN, CDR2 SVGIG (reference sequence). With 4 bases clipped from V and 7 bases from J, the junction kept 13 bases outside the gene matches. The CDR3 sequence: CAWTPGLAGGPKGEQYF. CDR3 nucleotide sequence: TGTGCCTGGACCCCGGGACTAGCGGGAGGGCCAAAAGGAGAGCAGTACTTC.